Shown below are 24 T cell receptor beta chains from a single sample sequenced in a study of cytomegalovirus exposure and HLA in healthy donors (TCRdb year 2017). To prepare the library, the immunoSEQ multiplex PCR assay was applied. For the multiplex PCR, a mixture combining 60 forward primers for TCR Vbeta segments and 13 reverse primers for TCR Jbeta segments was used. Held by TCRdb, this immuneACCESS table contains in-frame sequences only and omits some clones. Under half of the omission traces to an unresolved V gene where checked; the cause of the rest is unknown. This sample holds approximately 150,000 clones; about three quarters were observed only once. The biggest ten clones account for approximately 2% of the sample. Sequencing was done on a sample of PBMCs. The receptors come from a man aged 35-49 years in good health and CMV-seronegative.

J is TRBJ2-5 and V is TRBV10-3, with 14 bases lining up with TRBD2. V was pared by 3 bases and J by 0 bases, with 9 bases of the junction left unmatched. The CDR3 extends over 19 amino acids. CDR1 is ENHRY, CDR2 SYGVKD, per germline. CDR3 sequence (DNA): TGTGCCATCAGTGACCCCGGGACTAGCGGGAGAGGGTACCAAGAGACCCAGTACTTC. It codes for CAISDPGTSGRGYQETQYF.

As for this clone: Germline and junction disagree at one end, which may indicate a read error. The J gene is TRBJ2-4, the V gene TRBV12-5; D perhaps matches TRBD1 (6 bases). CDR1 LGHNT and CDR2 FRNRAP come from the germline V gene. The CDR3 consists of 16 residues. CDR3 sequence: CASGLGQGPAKNSQYF. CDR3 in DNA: TGTGCTAGTGGTTTGGGGCAGGGGCCCGCCAAAAACAGTCAGTACTTC.

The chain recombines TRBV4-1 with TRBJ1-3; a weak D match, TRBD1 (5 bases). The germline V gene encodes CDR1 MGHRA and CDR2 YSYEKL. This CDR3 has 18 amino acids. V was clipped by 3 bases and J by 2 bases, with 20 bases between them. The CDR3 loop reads CASSHVDSPGSAGNTIYF. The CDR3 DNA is TGCGCCAGCAGCCACGTTGACAGTCCAGGCTCTGCTGGAAACACCATATATTTT.

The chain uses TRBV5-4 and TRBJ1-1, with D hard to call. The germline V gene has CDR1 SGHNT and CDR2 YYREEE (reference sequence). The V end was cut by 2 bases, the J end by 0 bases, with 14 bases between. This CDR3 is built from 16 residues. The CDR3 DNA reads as TGTGCCAGCAGCTTCATTGGAGGACGGATGAACACTGAAGCTTTCTTT. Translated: CASSFIGGRMNTEAFF.

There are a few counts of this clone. The CDR3, as DNA: TGTGCCAGCCGAGCAACGACAGGCCTAAGGGGCTACACCTTC. This gives the protein CASRATTGLRGYTF. This chain uses TRBV2 with TRBJ1-2, with D maybe TRBD1 (6 bases). The CDR3 runs to 14 residues. Per germline, CDR1 SNHLY and CDR2 FYNNEI. Trimming removed 8 bases from V and 8 bases from J, with 21 bases in between.

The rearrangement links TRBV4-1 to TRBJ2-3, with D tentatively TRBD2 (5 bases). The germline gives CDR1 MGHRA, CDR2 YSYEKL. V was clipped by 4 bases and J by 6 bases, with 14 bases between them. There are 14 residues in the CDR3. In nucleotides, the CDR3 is TGCGCCAGCAGCCCACTAGGGATGGAGGATACGCAGTATTTT. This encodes CASSPLGMEDTQYF.

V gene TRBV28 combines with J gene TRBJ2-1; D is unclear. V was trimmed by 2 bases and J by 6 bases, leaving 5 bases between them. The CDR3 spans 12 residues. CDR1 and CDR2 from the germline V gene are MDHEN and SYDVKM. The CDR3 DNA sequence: TGTGCCAGCAGTTTAGTTAGCAATGAGCAGTTCTTC. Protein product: CASSLVSNEQFF.

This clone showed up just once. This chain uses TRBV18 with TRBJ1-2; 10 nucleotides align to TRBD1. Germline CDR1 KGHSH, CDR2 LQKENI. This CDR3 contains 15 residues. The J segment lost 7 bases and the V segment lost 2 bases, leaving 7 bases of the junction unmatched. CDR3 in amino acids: CASSPKTGGAGGYTF. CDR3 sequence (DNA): TGTGCCAGCTCACCAAAGACAGGGGGCGCGGGTGGCTACACCTTC.

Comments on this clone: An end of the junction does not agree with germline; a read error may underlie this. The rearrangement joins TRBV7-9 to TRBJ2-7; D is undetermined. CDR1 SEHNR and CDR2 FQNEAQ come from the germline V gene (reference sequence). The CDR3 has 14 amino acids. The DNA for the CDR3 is TGTTCCAGCAGCCCGAACTCTGTGGTCTACGAGCAGTACTTC. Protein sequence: CSSSPNSVVYEQYF.

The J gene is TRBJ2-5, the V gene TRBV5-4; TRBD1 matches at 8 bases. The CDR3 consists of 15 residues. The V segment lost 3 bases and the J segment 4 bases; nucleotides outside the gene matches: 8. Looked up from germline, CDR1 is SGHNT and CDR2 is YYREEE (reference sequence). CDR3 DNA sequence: TGTGCCAGCAGCTCCCTCTTGACAGGGGCAGAGACCCAGTACTTC. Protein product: CASSSLLTGAETQYF. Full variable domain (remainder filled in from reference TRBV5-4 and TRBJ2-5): ETGVTQSPTHLIKTRGQQVTLRCSSQSGHNTVSWYQQALGQGPQFIFQYYREEENGRGNFPPRFSGLQFPNYSSELNVNALELDDSALYLCASSSLLTGAETQYFGPGTRLLVL.

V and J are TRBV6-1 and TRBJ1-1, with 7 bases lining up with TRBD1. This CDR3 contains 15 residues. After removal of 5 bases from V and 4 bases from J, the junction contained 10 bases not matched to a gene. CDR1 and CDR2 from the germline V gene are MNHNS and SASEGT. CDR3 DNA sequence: TGTGCCAGCAGTCGAGAGGGGGCGGCGGGCACTGAAGCTTTCTTT. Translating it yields CASSREGAAGTEAFF.

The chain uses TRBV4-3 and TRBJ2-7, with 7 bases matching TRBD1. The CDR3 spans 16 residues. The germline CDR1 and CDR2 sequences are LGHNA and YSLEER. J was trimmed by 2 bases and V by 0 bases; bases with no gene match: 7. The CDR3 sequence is CASSQDDSGQTYEQYF. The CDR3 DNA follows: TGCGCCAGCAGCCAAGATGACTCGGGACAGACCTACGAGCAGTACTTC.

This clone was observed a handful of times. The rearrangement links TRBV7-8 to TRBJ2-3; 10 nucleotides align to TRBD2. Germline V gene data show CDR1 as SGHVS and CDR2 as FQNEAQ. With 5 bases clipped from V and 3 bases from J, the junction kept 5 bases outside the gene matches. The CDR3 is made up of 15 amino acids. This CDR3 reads CASSLGLAETDTQYF. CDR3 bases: TGTGCCAGCAGCCTCGGACTAGCGGAGACAGATACGCAGTATTTT.

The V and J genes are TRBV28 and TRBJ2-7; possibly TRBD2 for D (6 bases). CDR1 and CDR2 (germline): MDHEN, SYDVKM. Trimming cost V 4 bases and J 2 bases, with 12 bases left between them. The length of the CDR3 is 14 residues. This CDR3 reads CASSSLGLAYEQYF. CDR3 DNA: TGTGCCAGCAGTTCGCTGGGACTGGCCTACGAGCAGTACTTC.

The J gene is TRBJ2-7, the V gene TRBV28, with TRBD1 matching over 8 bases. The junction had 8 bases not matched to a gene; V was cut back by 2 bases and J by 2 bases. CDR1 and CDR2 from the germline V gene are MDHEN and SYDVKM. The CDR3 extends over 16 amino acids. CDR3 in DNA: TGTGCCAGCAGTTTACCGGGCAGGGGGCTAACCTACGAGCAGTACTTC. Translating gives CASSLPGRGLTYEQYF.

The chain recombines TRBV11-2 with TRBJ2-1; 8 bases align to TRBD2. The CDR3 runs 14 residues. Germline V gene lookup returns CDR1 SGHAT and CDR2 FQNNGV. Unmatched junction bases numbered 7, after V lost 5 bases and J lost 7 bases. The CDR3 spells CASSTGLEGNEQFF. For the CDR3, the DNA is TGTGCCAGCAGCACGGGACTAGAAGGTAATGAGCAGTTCTTC.

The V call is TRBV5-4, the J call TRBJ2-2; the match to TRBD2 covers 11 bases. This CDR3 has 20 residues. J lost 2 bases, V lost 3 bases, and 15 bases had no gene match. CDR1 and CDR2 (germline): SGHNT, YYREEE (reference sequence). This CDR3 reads CASSSRPRLAGGSNTGELFF. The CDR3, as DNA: TGTGCCAGCAGCTCGAGGCCGAGGCTAGCGGGGGGCAGTAACACCGGGGAGCTGTTTTTT. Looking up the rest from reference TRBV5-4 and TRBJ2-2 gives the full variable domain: ETGVTQSPTHLIKTRGQQVTLRCSSQSGHNTVSWYQQALGQGPQFIFQYYREEENGRGNFPPRFSGLQFPNYSSELNVNALELDDSALYLCASSSRPRLAGGSNTGELFFGEGSRLTVL.

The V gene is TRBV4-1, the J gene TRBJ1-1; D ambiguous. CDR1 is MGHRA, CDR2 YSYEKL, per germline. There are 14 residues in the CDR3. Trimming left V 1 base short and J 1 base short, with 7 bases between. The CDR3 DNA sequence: TGCGCCAGCAGCCAAGGAGGAGGGAACACTGAAGCTTTCTTT. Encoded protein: CASSQGGGNTEAFF.

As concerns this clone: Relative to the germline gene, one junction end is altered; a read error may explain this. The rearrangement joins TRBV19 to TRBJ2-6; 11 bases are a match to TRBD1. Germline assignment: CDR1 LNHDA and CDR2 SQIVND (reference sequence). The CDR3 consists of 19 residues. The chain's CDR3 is CASSIASGQGESGANGLTF. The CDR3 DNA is TGTGCCAGTAGTATAGCCTCGGGACAGGGGGAATCTGGGGCCAACGGCCTGACTTTC.

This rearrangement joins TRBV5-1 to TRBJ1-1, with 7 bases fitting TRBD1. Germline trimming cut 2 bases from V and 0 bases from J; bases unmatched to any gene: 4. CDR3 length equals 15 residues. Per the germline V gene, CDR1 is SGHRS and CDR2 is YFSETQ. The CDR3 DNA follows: TGCGCCAGCAGCTTAACAGGGGTAATGAACACTGAAGCTTTCTTT. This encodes CASSLTGVMNTEAFF.

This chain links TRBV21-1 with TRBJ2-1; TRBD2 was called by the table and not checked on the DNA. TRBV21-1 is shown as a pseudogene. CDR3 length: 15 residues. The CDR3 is CASSILAGIDNEQFF. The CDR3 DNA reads TGTGCCAGCAGCATACTAGCGGGAATCGACAATGAGCAGTTCTTC.

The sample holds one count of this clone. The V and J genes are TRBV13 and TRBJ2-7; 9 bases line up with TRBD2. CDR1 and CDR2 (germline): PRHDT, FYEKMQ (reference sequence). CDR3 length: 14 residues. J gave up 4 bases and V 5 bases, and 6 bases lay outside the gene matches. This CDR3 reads CASSIPGLAYEQYF. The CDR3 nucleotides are TGTGCCAGCAGCATCCCGGGACTAGCTTACGAGCAGTACTTC.

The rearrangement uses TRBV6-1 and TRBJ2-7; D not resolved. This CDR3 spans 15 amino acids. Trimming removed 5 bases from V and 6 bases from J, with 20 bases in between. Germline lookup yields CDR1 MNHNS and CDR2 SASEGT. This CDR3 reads CASSRSKPDWSEQYF. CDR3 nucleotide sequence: TGTGCCAGCAGTAGATCCAAACCAGACTGGTCCGAGCAGTACTTC.

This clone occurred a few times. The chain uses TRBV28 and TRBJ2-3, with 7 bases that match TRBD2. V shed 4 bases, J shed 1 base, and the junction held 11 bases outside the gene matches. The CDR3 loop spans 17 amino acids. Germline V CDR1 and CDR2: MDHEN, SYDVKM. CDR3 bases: TGTGCCAGCAGTTCCCCCATCGCCCTAGCGGGCACAGATACGCAGTATTTT. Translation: CASSSPIALAGTDTQYF.